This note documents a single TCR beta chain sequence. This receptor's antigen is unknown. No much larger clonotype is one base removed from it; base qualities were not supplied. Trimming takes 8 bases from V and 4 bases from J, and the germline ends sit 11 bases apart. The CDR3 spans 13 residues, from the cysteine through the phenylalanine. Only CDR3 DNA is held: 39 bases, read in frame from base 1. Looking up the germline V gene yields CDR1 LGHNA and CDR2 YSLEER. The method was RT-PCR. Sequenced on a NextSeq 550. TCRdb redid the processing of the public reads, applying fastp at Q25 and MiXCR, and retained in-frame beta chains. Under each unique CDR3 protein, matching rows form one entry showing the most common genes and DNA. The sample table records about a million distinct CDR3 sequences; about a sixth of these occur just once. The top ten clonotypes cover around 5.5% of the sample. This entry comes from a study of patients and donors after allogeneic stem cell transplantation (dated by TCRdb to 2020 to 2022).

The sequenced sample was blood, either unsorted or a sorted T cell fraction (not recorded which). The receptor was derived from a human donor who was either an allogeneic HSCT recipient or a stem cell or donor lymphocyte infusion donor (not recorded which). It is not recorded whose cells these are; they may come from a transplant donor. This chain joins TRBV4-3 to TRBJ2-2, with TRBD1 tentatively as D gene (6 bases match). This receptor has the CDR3 CASGQTGTGELFF. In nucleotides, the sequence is TGCGCCAGCGGACAGACAGGCACCGGGGAGCTGTTTTTT.